A single sample is the source of the 25 T cell receptor beta chains below, sequenced in a study of radiotherapy plus CTLA-4 blockade in lung cancer. TCRdb's copy holds only in-frame clones and misses some; the assay was immunoSEQ multiplex PCR. This sample has 60,000 to 85,000 clones, with 70% to 90% found just once. The sequenced sample was peripheral blood, obtained from a patient treated with radiotherapy plus ipilimumab. The receptors derive from a human donor with non-small cell lung cancer who had stable disease on radiotherapy plus ipilimumab.

The chain carries TRBV18 and TRBJ1-4, with 7 bases fitting TRBD1. The CDR3 length is 16 residues. In germline, CDR1 is KGHSH, CDR2 LQKENI. V was clipped by 2 bases and J by 2 bases; unmatched bases: 5. For the CDR3, the DNA is TGTGCCAGCTCACCATCAGCGGGACAGACTAATGAAAAACTGTTTTTT. This sequence encodes CASSPSAGQTNEKLFF.

This chain joins TRBV2 and TRBJ2-7, with a weak D call TRBD2 (6 bases). The CDR3 length is 14 residues. Trimming removed 3 bases from V and 5 bases from J, with 14 bases in between. Germline CDR1 is SNHLY and CDR2 is FYNNEI. CDR3 residues: CASSDRDSNDEQYF. The DNA for the CDR3 is TGTGCCAGCAGTGACCGGGACTCGAACGACGAGCAGTACTTC. Full variable domain (remainder filled in from reference TRBV2 and TRBJ2-7): EPEVTQTPSHQVTQMGQEVILRCVPISNHLYFYWYRQILGQKVEFLVSFYNNEISEKSEIFDDQFSVERPDGSNFTLKIRSTKLEDSAMYFCASSDRDSNDEQYFGPGTRLTVT.

The rearrangement joins TRBV27 to TRBJ2-7; no definite D call. The CDR3 totals 13 residues. V lost 3 bases and J 2 bases, leaving 8 bases between the germline ends. The germline gives CDR1 MNHEY, CDR2 SMNVEV (reference sequence). The CDR3 nucleotides are TGTGCCAGCAGTTTTCTTATGACCTACGAGCAGTACTTC. It is translated as CASSFLMTYEQYF.

This clone was detected only a few times. V and J are TRBV2 and TRBJ2-7, with D possibly called TRBD1 or TRBD2 (5 bases each). In germline, CDR1 is SNHLY, CDR2 FYNNEI. V shed 4 bases and J shed 0 bases, with 10 bases lying between them. The CDR3 length is 14 residues. CDR3 sequence: CASSGDLSSYEQYF. In DNA form, the CDR3 reads TGTGCCAGCAGTGGGGACCTATCCTCCTACGAGCAGTACTTC.

This chain joins TRBV7-9 and TRBJ1-2; 8 positions agree with TRBD1. The CDR3 is 11 amino acids. V lost 5 bases and J lost 13; bases outside the gene matches: 6. From germline, CDR1 is SEHNR and CDR2 FQNEAQ (reference sequence). The CDR3 reads CASSPDRAFTF. CDR3 DNA: TGTGCCAGCAGCCCGGACAGGGCCTTCACCTTC.

This sequence joins TRBV7-9 and TRBJ2-1, with D tentatively TRBD1 or TRBD2 (5 bases each). Trimming pared 5 bases from V and 9 bases from J, leaving 11 bases between. The CDR3 length is 12 residues. Germline CDR1 reads SEHNR; CDR2 reads FQNEAQ (reference sequence). CDR3 sequence reads: CASSTLGTEQFF. The CDR3, as DNA: TGTGCCAGCAGCACACTCGGGACTGAGCAGTTCTTC.

The chain uses TRBV27 and TRBJ1-5, with D possibly matching TRBD1 (5 bases). V was shortened by 1 base and J by 1 base, with 8 bases between the two germline ends. This CDR3 has 15 residues. CDR1 is MNHEY and CDR2 is SMNVEV in the germline V gene (reference sequence). The CDR3 protein is CASSLWRDSNQPQHF. The CDR3, as DNA: TGTGCCAGCAGTTTATGGCGGGACAGCAATCAGCCCCAGCATTTT.

The rearrangement uses TRBV4-2 and TRBJ1-1; possibly TRBD1 for D (5 bases). The CDR3 totals 15 residues. Germline lookup yields CDR1 LGHNA and CDR2 YNFKEQ. V lost 0 bases and J lost 10, with 18 bases in between. Written as DNA, the CDR3 is TGTGCCAGCAGCCAAGACGGGGCGGGAAGTCGGGGAGCTTTCTTT. Its protein product is CASSQDGAGSRGAFF.

This clone was found once. The DNA of the CDR3 is TGTGCCAGCAGTCCCGCCCCGGACTCCTCCTACGAGCAGTACTTC. This sequence encodes CASSPAPDSSYEQYF. The chain combines TRBV28 with TRBJ2-7; D might be TRBD2 (5 bases). CDR3 length: 15 amino acids. Germline assignment: CDR1 MDHEN and CDR2 SYDVKM. The ends were cut back, 5 bases at V and 0 bases at J, with 14 bases in the middle.

The chain uses TRBV7-3 and TRBJ1-2, with 11 bases aligning to TRBD1. The CDR3 has 16 residues. Trimming at V came to 5 bases and at J to 3 bases, leaving 8 bases not matched to a gene. The germline CDR1 and CDR2 sequences are SGHTA and FQGTGA. The CDR3 spells CASSPSGQGADYGYTF. The CDR3 nucleotides are TGTGCCAGCAGCCCCTCCGGACAGGGGGCAGACTATGGCTACACCTTC.

The chain couples TRBV19 to TRBJ2-4, with a weak D call TRBD2 (6 bases). Deletions cut 4 bases from V and 9 bases from J, with 16 bases between. From germline, CDR1 is LNHDA and CDR2 SQIVND (reference sequence). CDR3 length: 14 amino acids. The CDR3 nucleotides read TGTGCCAGTAGTACTCCGGGGGAAAACTTCATTCAGTACTTC. This encodes CASSTPGENFIQYF.

The genes are TRBV18 and TRBJ1-3; D unresolved. Deletions cut 2 bases from V and 0 bases from J, with 11 bases between. Per germline, CDR1 KGHSH and CDR2 LQKENI. CDR3 size: 16 residues. The CDR3 here is CASSPSRINSGNTIYF. In DNA form, the CDR3 reads TGTGCCAGCTCACCATCTCGTATAAACTCTGGAAACACCATATATTTT.

The rearrangement uses TRBV10-3 and TRBJ2-7, with TRBD2 matching 12 bases. The CDR3 extends over 17 amino acids. CDR1 and CDR2 from the germline V gene are ENHRY and SYGVKD. V lost 2 bases and J lost 4; bases outside the gene matches: 9. The CDR3 loop is CAISERTSGTGRYEQYF. CDR3 coding DNA: TGTGCCATCAGTGAGCGGACTAGCGGGACGGGAAGATACGAGCAGTACTTC.

This sequence joins TRBV5-6 and TRBJ2-1, with a weak D call TRBD2 (5 bases). Germline V gene lookup returns CDR1 SGHDT and CDR2 YYEEEE. The V gene lost 4 bases and the J gene lost 3 bases, with 8 bases spanning the gap. The CDR3 extends over 13 amino acids. CDR3 sequence (DNA): TGTGCCAGCAGCCCGGACTTCTACAATGAGCAGTTCTTC. It yields the protein CASSPDFYNEQFF. The full variable domain, completed using reference TRBV5-6 and TRBJ2-1, is DAGVTQSPTHLIKTRGQQVTLRCSPKSGHDTVSWYQQALGQGPQFIFQYYEEEERQRGNFPDRFSGHQFPNYSSELNVNALLLGDSALYLCASSPDFYNEQFFGPGTRLTVL.

This clone was seen once. This sequence joins TRBV5-1 and TRBJ1-1; D perhaps matches TRBD1 (5 bases). CDR3 length: 14 residues. Germline V gene data show CDR1 as SGHRS and CDR2 as YFSETQ. Trimming removed 2 bases from V and 4 bases from J, with 12 bases in between. Here the CDR3 DNA reads TGCGCCAGCAGCTTCACAGGTACAGGCACTGAAGCTTTCTTT. The encoded protein is CASSFTGTGTEAFF.

This chain joins TRBV5-4 and TRBJ1-1; unclear D gene. With 3 bases removed from V and 3 bases from J, the gap between germline ends came to 9 bases. This CDR3 contains 13 residues. Germline V gene lookup returns CDR1 SGHNT and CDR2 YYREEE (reference sequence). The CDR3 is CASSSVRDTEAFF. CDR3 bases: TGTGCCAGCAGCTCGGTTAGAGACACTGAAGCTTTCTTT.

V gene TRBV7-9 combines with J gene TRBJ2-3; no clear D. This CDR3 region has 14 residues. Trimming cost V 0 bases and J 3 bases, with 7 bases left between them. Per germline, CDR1 SEHNR and CDR2 FQNEAQ (reference sequence). Here the CDR3 reads CASSLAHPTDTQYF. As DNA, the CDR3 is TGTGCCAGCAGCTTAGCGCATCCTACAGATACGCAGTATTTT.

The J gene is TRBJ1-6, the V gene TRBV30; D remains ambiguous. The CDR3 is made up of 13 amino acids. Between the trimmed V and J ends, which lost 3 bases and 5 bases, there was a span of 8 bases. Germline values: CDR1 GTSNPN, CDR2 SVGIG (reference sequence). DNA for the CDR3: TGTGCCTGGAGGGAGGGAAATAATTCACCCCTCCACTTT. It codes for CAWREGNNSPLHF.

The V call is TRBV29-1, the J call TRBJ2-3, with TRBD1 matching 8 bases. The CDR3 spans 15 residues. Germline assignment: CDR1 SQVTM and CDR2 ANQGSEA. J gave up 3 bases and V 3 bases, and 8 bases lay outside the gene matches. For the CDR3, the DNA is TGCAGCGTTGATGAAGGCAGGGGGCGAACAGATACGCAGTATTTT. Translation gives CSVDEGRGRTDTQYF.

The chain couples TRBV5-5 to TRBJ2-5; no definite D call. V lost 1 base to trimming and J lost 5 bases, with 3 bases between them. The germline CDR1 and CDR2 sequences are SGHKS and YYEKEE (reference sequence). This CDR3 has 11 residues. For the CDR3, the DNA is TGTGCCAGCAGCTTGAAGGAGACCCAGTACTTC. Its protein product is CASSLKETQYF.

This sequence joins TRBV25-1 and TRBJ1-4, with 8 bases matching TRBD1. Germline V gives CDR1 MGHDK, CDR2 SYGVNS. Trimming cost V 6 bases and J 8 bases; bases outside gene matches: 5. The CDR3 covers 13 residues. Here the CDR3 reads CASRGQGTEKLFF. The DNA for the CDR3 is TGTGCCAGCAGAGGACAGGGTACCGAAAAACTGTTTTTT.

V is TRBV29-1 and J is TRBJ2-5, with D possibly being TRBD2 (5 bases). The CDR3 loop spans 14 amino acids. V was pared by 4 bases and J by 5 bases, with 17 bases between. Germline V gives CDR1 SQVTM, CDR2 ANQGSEA. CDR3 in amino acids: CSVVRGSGIETQYF. The CDR3 DNA sequence: TGCAGCGTTGTAAGAGGGTCGGGGATTGAGACCCAGTACTTC.

The chain links TRBV28 to TRBJ2-7; 7 bases fit TRBD1. The CDR3 runs to 14 residues. From germline, CDR1 is MDHEN and CDR2 SYDVKM. The V gene end was trimmed by 6 bases and the J gene end by 2 bases; junction bases not matched to a gene: 7. The CDR3: CASRKTGNPYEQYF. CDR3 nucleotides: TGTGCCAGCAGGAAGACAGGGAATCCCTACGAGCAGTACTTC.

The chain links TRBV7-2 to TRBJ2-7, with 7 positions matching TRBD2. The CDR3 totals 15 residues. V gave up 5 bases and J gave up 4 bases; unmatched junction bases: 11. The germline CDR1 and CDR2 sequences are SGHTA and FQGNSA. This chain's CDR3 is CASSRRGGGAYEQYF. CDR3 DNA: TGTGCCAGCAGCCGGCGGGGCGGGGGAGCGTACGAGCAGTACTTC.

The chain has TRBV28 and TRBJ2-3; D call uncertain. The ends were cut back, 7 bases at V and 5 bases at J, with 19 bases in the middle. CDR3 length: 15 amino acids. CDR1 is MDHEN and CDR2 is SYDVKM in the germline V gene. CDR3 sequence (DNA): TGTGCCAGCAATACCGACGGCGGACGACTAGATACGCAGTATTTT. Translating it yields CASNTDGGRLDTQYF.